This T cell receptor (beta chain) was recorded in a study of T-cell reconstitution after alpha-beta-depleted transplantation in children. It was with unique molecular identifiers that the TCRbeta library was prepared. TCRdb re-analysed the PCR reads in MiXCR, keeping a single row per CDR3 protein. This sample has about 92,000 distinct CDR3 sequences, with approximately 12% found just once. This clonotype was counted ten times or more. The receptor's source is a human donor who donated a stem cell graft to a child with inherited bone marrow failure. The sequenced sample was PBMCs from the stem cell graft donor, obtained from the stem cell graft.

CDR3 protein: CASSRGAGAPDTQYF. CDR3 nucleotides: TGCGCCAGCAGCCGCGGGGCGGGAGCCCCAGATACGCAGTATTTT. The chain employs TRBV4-3 and TRBJ2-3; 7 positions match TRBD2. The CDR3 has 15 amino acids. In germline, CDR1 is LGHNA, CDR2 YSLEER. V shed 4 bases and J 4 bases; nucleotides not matched to a gene: 8.